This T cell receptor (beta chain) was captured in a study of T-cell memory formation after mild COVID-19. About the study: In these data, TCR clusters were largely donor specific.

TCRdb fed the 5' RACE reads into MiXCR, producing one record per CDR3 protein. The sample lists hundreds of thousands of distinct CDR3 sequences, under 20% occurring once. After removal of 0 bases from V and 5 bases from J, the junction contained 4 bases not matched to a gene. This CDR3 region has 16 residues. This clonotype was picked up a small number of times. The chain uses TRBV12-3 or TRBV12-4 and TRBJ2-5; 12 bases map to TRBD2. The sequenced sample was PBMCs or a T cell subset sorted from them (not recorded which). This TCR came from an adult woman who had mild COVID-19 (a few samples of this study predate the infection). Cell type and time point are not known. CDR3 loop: CASSLANLAGGETQYF. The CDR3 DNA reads TGTGCCAGCAGTTTAGCGAACCTAGCGGGAGGGGAGACCCAGTACTTC.